Listed below are T cell receptor beta chains from one sample, sequenced in a study of cytomegalovirus exposure and HLA in healthy donors. Using immunoSEQ multiplex PCR, the repertoire was profiled, and TCRdb retains in-frame clones only, with some absent. The top ten hold 1.5% to 2% of the sample, which has about 200,000 clones, roughly 74% seen once. The sample taken for sequencing was PBMCs. The receptors come from a woman between 25 and 40 years old in good health and CMV-seronegative. Both conserved end residues are part of each CDR3. The order of the fields is clone size, J gene, V gene, D gene, CDR3 DNA, CDR3 protein. The D gene is left open where the match is weak. Size is stated for part of the rows, as once, few or many counts, or as a class when the clone is expanded.

>NA|TRBJ1-3|TRBV4-2|NA
TGTGCCAGCAGCCAAGATTTACCCAGGGGAAGCTCTGGAAACACCATATATTTT
CASSQDLPRGSSGNTIYF
>NA|TRBJ1-1|TRBV6-5|NA
TGTGCCAGCAGTTTGATACAGGGGAACACTGAAGCTTTCTTT
CASSLIQGNTEAFF
>many|TRBJ1-4|TRBV18|TRBD1
TGTGCCAGCTCACCTCTCCGGACAGGGGATGAAAAACTGTTTTTT
CASSPLRTGDEKLFF
>NA|TRBJ2-7|TRBV6-6|TRBD2
TGTGCCACTTCTAGCGGGGTAAGCTCCTACGAGCAGTACTTC
CATSSGVSSYEQYF
>NA|TRBJ2-5|TRBV19|TRBD2
TGTGCCAGTAGTATCGCCGGGGGGGAGACCCAGTACTTC
CASSIAGGETQYF
>few|TRBJ2-1|TRBV7-9|TRBD2
TGTGCCGGCCAACTAGCGGGAGGTCCCTCCTACAATGAGCAGTTCTTC
CAGQLAGGPSYNEQFF
>NA|TRBJ2-1|TRBV28|TRBD2
TGTGCCAGCAGCCCCTCCGGGACTAGCGGGAAGAATGAGCAGTTCTTC
CASSPSGTSGKNEQFF
>NA|TRBJ1-5|TRBV4-3|NA
TGCGCCAGCAGCCAGGCCAGAAACAATCAGCCCCAGCATTTT
CASSQARNNQPQHF
>NA|TRBJ1-2|TRBV11-3|NA
TGTGCCAGCAGCTTAGGAGGACTGAACTCTAACTATGGCTACACCTTC
CASSLGGLNSNYGYTF
>NA|TRBJ1-4|TRBV5-1|TRBD1
TGCGCCAGCAGCGCCACCGGGACAGGAATAGAAAAACTGTTTTTT
CASSATGTGIEKLFF
>NA|TRBJ1-1|TRBV9|NA
TGTGCCAGCAGCATAGAGTCGACAGGCGGAACTGAAGCTTTCTTT
CASSIESTGGTEAFF
>NA|TRBJ1-2|TRBV7-8|NA
TGTGCCAGCACCACCCAGGAGGGAACTTATGGCTACACCTTC
CASTTQEGTYGYTF
>NA|TRBJ1-1|TRBV5-1|NA
TGCGCCAGCAGCTTGGTGAATCCAGGGAACACTGAAGCTTTCTTT
CASSLVNPGNTEAFF
>NA|TRBJ2-7|TRBV11-2|NA
TGTGCCAGCAGTGCGACTTACGAGCAGTACTTC
CASSATYEQYF
>NA|TRBJ2-7|TRBV18|TRBD1
TGTGCCAGCTCACCACCCGGGACAGGGGTCTACGAGCAGTACTTC
CASSPPGTGVYEQYF
>few|TRBJ2-2|TRBV19|NA
TGTGCCAGTAGAAGCGGCGGGGAGCTGTTTTTT
CASRSGGELFF
>NA|TRBJ2-2|TRBV11-2|TRBD1
TGTGCCAGCAGCTCCGAACCGGGACAGGGGACGGGGCGGGAGCTGTTTTTT
CASSSEPGQGTGRELFF
>NA|TRBJ1-5|TRBV6-6|TRBD1
TGTGCCAGCAGTTCACCGGGACAGGGCTATCAGCCCCAGCATTTT
CASSSPGQGYQPQHF
>few|TRBJ2-3|TRBV5-4|NA
TGTGCCAGCAGCAAAGAAAGTTGGCAAACAGATACGCAGTATTTT
CASSKESWQTDTQYF
>NA|TRBJ2-3|TRBV4-1|TRBD2
TGCGCCAGCAGCCAAGAGCCGGGGGGGACCACAGATACGCAGTATTTT
CASSQEPGGTTDTQYF
>NA|TRBJ1-2|TRBV5-1|NA
TGCGCCAGCAGCTTGTTGGCAGGGGAGGGCAACTATGGCTACACCTTC
CASSLLAGEGNYGYTF
>few|TRBJ2-5|TRBV18|TRBD2
TGTGCCAGCTCACCAGGACTAGCGGAAGAGACCCAGTACTTC
CASSPGLAEETQYF
>NA|TRBJ2-2|TRBV19|TRBD1
TGTGCCAGTAGTATCTTACAGGGGGCTATCGCCGGGGAGCTGTTTTTT
CASSILQGAIAGELFF
>NA|TRBJ1-2|TRBV19|NA
TGTGCCAGTACCTCGTGGCAGGCTTATGGCTACACCTTC
CASTSWQAYGYTF
>NA|TRBJ2-7|TRBV7-2|TRBD2
TGTGCCAGCAGCCCCCCAGCGCGGGAGGGCCACGAGCAGTACTTC
CASSPPAREGHEQYF
>NA|TRBJ1-2|TRBV7-8|NA
TGTGCCAGCAGCTCAAGCAGGGTAGGGCCCTATGGCTACACCTTC
CASSSSRVGPYGYTF
>NA|TRBJ1-2|TRBV5-8|NA
TGTGCCAGCAGCTTTTGGGGCGCCTATGGCTACACCTTC
CASSFWGAYGYTF
>NA|TRBJ1-1|TRBV7-2|NA
TGTGCCAGCAGCTTTAGTCGGGTGAACACTGAAGCTTTCTTT
CASSFSRVNTEAFF
>NA|TRBJ1-1|TRBV5-1|NA
TGCGCCAGCAGCTCGCCTCGTAAAGGGGTAGCTTTCTTT
CASSSPRKGVAFF
>few|TRBJ1-2|TRBV7-2|NA
TGTGCCAGCAGCTTAGATGGTAGAGGTACAGGTGGCTACACCTTC
CASSLDGRGTGGYTF
>NA|TRBJ2-1|TRBV25-1|TRBD2
TGTGCCAGCAGACTAGCGGGAGGGTTGAACAATGAGCAGTTCTTC
CASRLAGGLNNEQFF
>few|TRBJ2-7|TRBV25-1|NA
TGTGCCAGCAGTGAACAGATAGGGGGTACCCCCTACGAGCAGTACTTC
CASSEQIGGTPYEQYF
>NA|TRBJ1-1|TRBV7-9|NA
TGTGCCAGCAGCCGTGGAGTGGGGAACACTGAAGCTTTCTTT
CASSRGVGNTEAFF
>NA|TRBJ2-1|TRBV5-1|NA
TGCGCCAGCAGCTTGCGGGTCCTTAGCTCCTACAATGAGCAGTTCTTC
CASSLRVLSSYNEQFF
>NA|TRBJ2-7|TRBV10-3|TRBD2
TGTGCCATCAGCGAAGCGGGACTAGCGGCCGAGCAGTACTTC
CAISEAGLAAEQYF
>once|TRBJ2-1|TRBV30|TRBD1
TGTGCCTGGAACCGGGACAGGGCTTACAATGAGCAGTTCTTC
CAWNRDRAYNEQFF
>NA|TRBJ2-2|TRBV7-3|TRBD2
TGTGCCAGCAGCCTCAAGGCGGGGGGGGGCACCGGGGAGCTGTTTTTT
CASSLKAGGGTGELFF
>NA|TRBJ1-6|TRBV19|TRBD1
TGTGCCAGTAGCTCCGGGACAGGGGAATCACCCCTCCACTTT
CASSSGTGESPLHF
>NA|TRBJ2-3|TRBV7-2|NA
TGTGCCAGCGGCCGGGACACCCGCGGCACAGATACGCAGTATTTT
CASGRDTRGTDTQYF
>NA|TRBJ1-5|TRBV6-5|TRBD1
TGTGCCAGCAGACCAAAACAGGGGGCTAACCAGCCCCAGCATTTT
CASRPKQGANQPQHF
>few|TRBJ1-1|TRBV5-1|NA
TGCGCCAGCAGCTTGGGGCAGGGAGGCACTGAAGCTTTCTTT
CASSLGQGGTEAFF